The 4 T cell receptor beta chains below all came from one sample that was sequenced in a study of spatial heterogeneity in lung cancer. The sample's time point: sample taken at primary tumor resection. Whole RNA obtained from tumor, nontumor lung or frozen PBMC underwent sequencing without sorting. TCRdb used MiXCR to reprocess the 5' RACE reads, holding one entry per CDR3 protein. The repertoire has 12,000 or so distinct CDR3 sequences, approximately 6% of them found once; the top ten carry 9% to 12%. The material sequenced was normal lung tissue next to the tumor, taken at surgery. These receptors all stem from a male donor with early-stage non-small cell lung cancer.

As for this clonotype: This beta chain was picked up by a library intended for alpha chains and is off target, so its count carries little meaning. This chain links TRBV6-5 with TRBJ2-2; TRBD2 aligns across 8 bases. The CDR3 is 15 residues long. The V gene's germline CDR1 is MNHEY and CDR2 SVGAGI. V gave up 4 bases and J gave up 4 bases; unmatched junction bases: 5. The CDR3 nucleotides are TGTGCCAGCAGTTCCGGACTAGCTGGCACCGGGGAGCTGTTTTTT. Translated, it gives CASSSGLAGTGELFF.

With respect to this clonotype: This beta chain lies outside the target of a library built for alpha chains; its clone size means little. V and J are TRBV10-3 and TRBJ2-7, with no clear D. The germline V and J ends were trimmed by 8 bases and 0 bases, with 11 bases remaining between them. This CDR3 spans 13 amino acids. The germline gives CDR1 ENHRY, CDR2 SYGVKD. CDR3 DNA: TGTGCCATCGCCCGGGCTATCTCCTACGAGCAGTACTTC. As protein: CAIARAISYEQYF.

This clonotype was counted at least ten times. A library prepared for alpha chains yielded this beta chain as an off-target read; its size is of little meaning. The gene calls are TRBV12-3 or TRBV12-4 and TRBJ2-7; 8 bases match TRBD2. Trimming took 6 bases from V and 2 from J; bases not matched to a gene: 3. This CDR3 spans 13 amino acids. The CDR3 here is CASRLAVTYEQYF. CDR3 nucleotide sequence: TGTGCCAGCAGACTAGCGGTAACCTACGAGCAGTACTTC.

By share, this clonotype ranks as medium-sized. In a library made to pick up alpha chains, this beta chain is a stray read with a size that means little. This rearrangement joins TRBV20-1 to TRBJ2-1, with unresolved D. The CDR3 length is 12 residues. Germline V gene sequence: CDR1 DFQATT, CDR2 SNEGSKA (reference sequence). Trimming removed 1 base from V and 4 bases from J, with 5 bases in between. In DNA form, the CDR3 reads TGCAGTGCTAGAGTCGGGTACAATGAGCAGTTCTTC. Amino acids: CSARVGYNEQFF.